Presented here are 28 T cell receptor beta chains from one specimen sequenced in a study of T cells after posttransplantation cyclophosphamide. Treatment was busulfan-fludarabine conditioning, a marrow graft, and cyclophosphamide on days +3 and +4. Some clones are missing from TCRdb's copy, which holds only in-frame ones; the method was immunoSEQ multiplex PCR. This sample has fewer than 45,000 clones, with more than 70% found just once. The starting material was CD4+ T cells sorted from blood, obtained 1903 days after a stem cell transplant with posttransplant cyclophosphamide. Receptors originate from a female patient aged 40-50 years who received an allogeneic stem cell transplant from a related donor, was CMV-positive, and had no GVHD. Some T cells may have originated in the graft donor.

The V call is TRBV4-2, the J call TRBJ2-7; 12 bases map to TRBD1. This CDR3 contains 15 residues. The V gene end was trimmed by 5 bases and the J gene end by 6 bases; junction bases not matched to a gene: 8. Germline V gene data show CDR1 as LGHNA and CDR2 as YNFKEQ. In DNA, the CDR3 is TGTGCCAGCAGCTTCCCCGGGACAGGGGGCGGCGAGCAGTACTTC. The encoded protein is CASSFPGTGGGEQYF.

The chain employs TRBV12-5 and TRBJ1-2; D not certain. V was trimmed by 4 bases and J by 0 bases, leaving 21 bases between them. Germline-derived CDR1 and CDR2 are LGHNT and FRNRAP. The length of the CDR3 is 18 residues. The CDR3 DNA follows: TGTGCTAGTGGTTCCCCGTCCACCATGAGGCTAGCTAACTATGGCTACACCTTC. The encoded protein is CASGSPSTMRLANYGYTF.

CDR3 nucleotides: TGTGCCATACAGATGACTTTCTTT. Translated, it gives CAIQMTFF. The chain has TRBV2 and TRBJ1-1; D remains ambiguous. From germline, CDR1 is SNHLY and CDR2 FYNNEI. Trimming took 10 bases from V and 12 from J, leaving 9 bases between them. The CDR3 extends over 8 amino acids.

This sequence joins TRBV18 and TRBJ2-1; TRBD2 might be the D (7 bases). V was pared by 1 base and J by 1 base, with 14 bases between. Germline assignment: CDR1 KGHSH and CDR2 LQKENI. This CDR3 spans 17 amino acids. The CDR3 DNA is TGTGCCAGCTCACCACAGGGGGGGCGGTTGTCCTACAATGAGCAGTTCTTC. It codes for CASSPQGGRLSYNEQFF.

The CDR3 loop reads CASSLRQGEHEQYF. The CDR3 coding sequence is TGTGCCAGCAGCTTAAGACAGGGGGAACACGAGCAGTACTTC. The chain recombines TRBV11-3 with TRBJ2-7; 9 bases match TRBD1. In germline, CDR1 is SGHNT, CDR2 YENEEA. After removal of 2 bases from V and 5 bases from J, the junction contained 4 bases not matched to a gene. This CDR3 has 14 amino acids.

This sequence joins TRBV5-1 and TRBJ2-2; a weak D match, TRBD2 (5 bases). This CDR3 is built from 16 residues. V was pared by 5 bases and J by 1 base, with 15 bases between. CDR1 and CDR2 from the germline V gene are SGHRS and YFSETQ. The CDR3 coding sequence is TGCGCCAGCAGGGGAGCGGCTGATCAGAACACCGGGGAGCTGTTTTTT. It yields the protein CASRGAADQNTGELFF.

The chain carries TRBV5-1 and TRBJ2-7, with TRBD1 as a possible D gene (5 bases). The germline V gene has CDR1 SGHRS and CDR2 YFSETQ. Trimming removed 0 bases at V and 4 bases at J, with 11 bases between. CDR3 length equals 14 residues. The CDR3 spells CASSLEGEYYEQYF. CDR3 sequence (DNA): TGCGCCAGCAGCTTGGAAGGGGAATATTACGAGCAGTACTTC.

V usage is TRBV5-1 and J usage is TRBJ2-3; D is uncertain. Germline CDR1 and CDR2: SGHRS and YFSETQ. V lost 7 bases to trimming and J lost 2 bases, with 14 bases between them. CDR3 length: 14 residues. The CDR3 spells CASSLSSPTDTQYF. The CDR3 nucleotides read TGCGCCAGCTCCCTTAGCAGCCCCACAGATACGCAGTATTTT.

This chain joins TRBV5-1 and TRBJ1-6; a possible D gene is TRBD1 (5 bases). Per germline, CDR1 SGHRS and CDR2 YFSETQ. Trimming removed 0 bases at V and 5 bases at J, with 15 bases between. The CDR3 covers 17 residues. The CDR3 DNA is TGCGCCAGCAGCTTGGGCTGGGGGGGGGTTGATAATTCACCCCTCCACTTT. As protein: CASSLGWGGVDNSPLHF.

This sequence joins TRBV9 and TRBJ2-2; D possibly corresponds to TRBD2 (5 bases). This CDR3 has 14 residues. Trimming removed 3 bases from V and 7 bases from J, with 13 bases in between. Germline CDR1 and CDR2: SGDLS and YYNGEE. Written as DNA, the CDR3 is TGTGCCAGCAGCGCCCTACTAGGTAACGGGGAGCTGTTTTTT. Translated: CASSALLGNGELFF.

The chain combines TRBV7-2 with TRBJ2-5; 12 nucleotides match TRBD1. This CDR3 spans 15 amino acids. Germline V gene data show CDR1 as SGHTA and CDR2 as FQGNSA. V lost 3 bases, J lost 5 bases, and 4 bases stayed unmatched. In nucleotides, the CDR3 is TGTGCCAGCAGCTTGGGACAGGGGGCGGGGGAGACCCAGTACTTC. This codes for CASSLGQGAGETQYF.

V is TRBV5-4 and J is TRBJ2-7, with TRBD2 matching 8 bases. Trimming removed 4 bases from V and 0 bases from J; junction bases left unmatched: 6. The CDR3 totals 15 residues. CDR1 SGHNT and CDR2 YYREEE come from the germline V gene (reference sequence). The CDR3 sequence is CASSLGGTSSYEQYF. For the CDR3, the DNA is TGTGCCAGCAGCCTCGGTGGGACTAGCTCCTACGAGCAGTACTTC.

The chain carries TRBV7-6 and TRBJ1-1; 9 positions match TRBD1. The CDR3 is made up of 15 amino acids. CDR1 and CDR2 from the germline V gene are SGHVS and FNYEAQ. V lost 4 bases to trimming and J lost 5 bases; unmatched junction nucleotides: 8. In DNA, the CDR3 is TGTGCCAGCAGCTCGCTAAGGACAGGGGAAACTGAAGCTTTCTTT. Protein product: CASSSLRTGETEAFF.

The chain recombines TRBV18 with TRBJ2-7; 7 bases match TRBD1. Trimming at V came to 3 bases and at J to 3 bases, leaving 14 bases not matched to a gene. The germline CDR1 and CDR2 sequences are KGHSH and LQKENI. The CDR3 is 17 residues long. The CDR3 region is CASSPFFTGTAVYEQYF. DNA of the CDR3: TGTGCCAGCTCACCCTTTTTTACCGGGACAGCGGTCTACGAGCAGTACTTC.

The chain is built from TRBV12-5 and TRBJ1-1; D remains unclear. Trimming removed 6 bases from V and 1 base from J, with 6 bases in between. Germline lookup yields CDR1 LGHNT and CDR2 FRNRAP. The CDR3 is made up of 12 amino acids. The CDR3, as DNA: TGTGCTAGTGGCAGGTCGAACACTGAAGCTTTCTTT. Translating gives CASGRSNTEAFF.

The chain uses TRBV18 and TRBJ2-7, with 7 nucleotides matching TRBD1. The junction had 15 bases not matched to a gene; V was cut back by 3 bases and J by 7 bases. CDR1 KGHSH and CDR2 LQKENI come from the germline V gene. This CDR3 comprises 16 residues. The CDR3 region is CASSPLDRDSSGEQYF. DNA of the CDR3: TGTGCCAGCTCACCCCTTGACAGGGATTCCTCGGGGGAGCAGTACTTC.

J is TRBJ2-7 and V is TRBV11-2, with 9 bases identical to TRBD1. This CDR3 is built from 17 residues. Per germline, CDR1 SGHAT and CDR2 FQNNGV. V trimming: 2 bases; J trimming: 3 bases; junction bases outside the gene matches: 11. CDR3 sequence: CASSLHIGQGFIYEQYF. The DNA of the CDR3 is TGTGCCAGCAGCTTACATATCGGACAGGGGTTTATCTACGAGCAGTACTTC.

The V gene is TRBV29-1, the J gene TRBJ2-7; possibly TRBD2 for D (5 bases). Per the germline V gene, CDR1 is SQVTM and CDR2 is ANQGSEA. CDR3 length: 13 residues. CDR3 sequence: CSVQAAATYEQYF. The CDR3 DNA reads as TGCAGTGTCCAAGCGGCAGCCACCTACGAGCAGTACTTC.

V is TRBV14 and J is TRBJ1-1, with 7 bases fitting TRBD1. CDR1 is SGHDN and CDR2 is FVKESK in the germline V gene. The J segment lost 1 base and the V segment lost 4 bases, leaving 6 bases of the junction unmatched. This CDR3 is 15 amino acids long. The CDR3 protein is CASSRLGQTNTEAFF. The CDR3 DNA sequence: TGTGCCAGCAGCCGTTTGGGACAGACGAACACTGAAGCTTTCTTT.

The chain carries TRBV4-1 and TRBJ2-7; 16 bases agree with TRBD2. The CDR3 is made up of 18 amino acids. V trimming: 3 bases; J trimming: 4 bases; junction bases outside the gene matches: 9. In germline, CDR1 is MGHRA, CDR2 YSYEKL. The CDR3, as DNA: TGCGCCAGCAGCCAGGGACTAGCGGGGGGGACAATTCCATACGAGCAGTACTTC. This encodes CASSQGLAGGTIPYEQYF.

This clone has more than one count but fewer than ten. The chain uses TRBV14 and TRBJ1-1; 8 positions match TRBD1. After removal of 0 bases from V and 3 bases from J, the junction contained 6 bases not matched to a gene. Germline assignment: CDR1 SGHDN and CDR2 FVKESK. The CDR3 extends over 16 amino acids. DNA for the CDR3: TGTGCCAGCAGCCAAGACATCGGACAGGGATACACTGAAGCTTTCTTT. Translated: CASSQDIGQGYTEAFF.

The chain recombines TRBV19 with TRBJ2-1; the match to TRBD2 covers 8 bases. CDR1 and CDR2 (germline): LNHDA, SQIVND (reference sequence). CDR3 length: 13 residues. Trimming cost V 6 bases and J 8 bases; bases outside gene matches: 6. CDR3 protein: CASSKGLVDEQFF. The CDR3 DNA is TGTGCCAGTAGCAAGGGACTAGTCGATGAGCAGTTCTTC.

The genes are TRBV13 and TRBJ2-2, with 7 bases that match TRBD1. The CDR3 spans 16 residues. V trimming: 1 base; J trimming: 0 bases; junction bases outside the gene matches: 2. Germline values: CDR1 PRHDT, CDR2 FYEKMQ (reference sequence). CDR3: CASSLDRGTNTGELFF. CDR3 nucleotide sequence: TGTGCCAGCAGCTTAGACAGGGGCACGAACACCGGGGAGCTGTTTTTT.

Here the CDR3 DNA reads TGCGCCAGCAGCCTTTCGGCGTACTACACAGATACGCAGTATTTT. Its protein is CASSLSAYYTDTQYF. V and J are TRBV4-1 and TRBJ2-3; the D is unclear. The CDR3 extends over 15 amino acids. Germline CDR1 MGHRA, CDR2 YSYEKL. Trimming removed 4 bases from V and 2 bases from J, with 13 bases in between.

In nucleotides, the CDR3 is TGTGCCAGCAGCTCGGGACAGGGTTTTGAAAAACTGTTTTTT. Translation gives CASSSGQGFEKLFF. The genes are TRBV11-1 and TRBJ1-4; 9 bases map to TRBD1. The CDR3 consists of 14 residues. In germline, CDR1 is SGHAT, CDR2 FQDESV (reference sequence). V gave up 4 bases and J gave up 7 bases; unmatched junction bases: 4.

V and J are TRBV10-3 and TRBJ1-5; tentative D call: TRBD1 (5 bases). V was trimmed by 0 bases and J by 7 bases, leaving 13 bases between them. The CDR3 covers 15 residues. In germline, CDR1 is ENHRY, CDR2 SYGVKD. CDR3 nucleotides: TGTGCCATCAGTGAGTCGGAAGGGGCAAGGCAGCCCCAGCATTTT. This encodes CAISESEGARQPQHF.

This sequence joins TRBV15 and TRBJ2-2; 11 bases are a match to TRBD2. The CDR3 covers 16 residues. CDR1 is LNHNV, CDR2 YYDKDF, per germline (reference sequence). With 3 bases clipped from V and 4 bases from J, the junction kept 4 bases outside the gene matches. In DNA form, the CDR3 reads TGTGCCACCAGCAGCCTAGCGGGGGGAGCCACCGGGGAGCTGTTTTTT. This gives the protein CATSSLAGGATGELFF.

The chain employs TRBV28 and TRBJ1-5; D is perhaps TRBD1 (5 bases). The CDR3 extends over 12 amino acids. Looked up from germline, CDR1 is MDHEN and CDR2 is SYDVKM. Trimming cost V 4 bases and J 6 bases, with 7 bases left between them. The CDR3 coding sequence is TGTGCCAGCAGTTCAGGGATTCAGCCCCAGCATTTT. This translates into CASSSGIQPQHF. Combining the CDR3 with reference TRBV28 and TRBJ1-5 gives the whole variable domain DVKVTQSSRYLVKRTGEKVFLECVQDMDHENMFWYRQDPGLGLRLIYFSYDVKMKEKGDIPEGYSVSREKKERFSLILESASTNQTSMYLCASSSGIQPQHFGDGTRLSIL.